This T cell receptor (beta chain) was sequenced during a study of blood T cell repertoires in COVID-19. Across the whole study: Acute-phase and convalescent COVID-19 samples originated in the United States, Italy and Spain. The cDNA or gDNA used as material had been derived from T cells, B-cell-depleted T cells, or PBMCs.

Regarding this clone: Different DNA sequences within this sample yield the same CDR3.

V was trimmed by 5 bases and J by 1 base, leaving 3 bases between them. The CDR3 has 10 residues. Germline assignment: CDR1 DFQATT and CDR2 SNEGSKA (reference sequence). In the authors' workflow: Amplification of reference gene primers was used by the study to estimate nucleated cell counts. TCRdb keeps only in-frame clones here, not all; method: immunoSEQ multiplex PCR. V and J calls and clone size follow that table, whereas D and trimming were derived from the DNA. The table shows around 300,000 clones, with roughly 88% occurring only once. This clonotype originated in a woman in her thirties with active or convalescent COVID-19. The V and J genes are TRBV20-1 and TRBJ2-7; D remains unclear. The sample comprised peripheral blood. The CDR3 coding sequence is TGCAGTGCTCGTTCCTACGAGCAGTACTTC. Encoded protein: CSARSYEQYF.